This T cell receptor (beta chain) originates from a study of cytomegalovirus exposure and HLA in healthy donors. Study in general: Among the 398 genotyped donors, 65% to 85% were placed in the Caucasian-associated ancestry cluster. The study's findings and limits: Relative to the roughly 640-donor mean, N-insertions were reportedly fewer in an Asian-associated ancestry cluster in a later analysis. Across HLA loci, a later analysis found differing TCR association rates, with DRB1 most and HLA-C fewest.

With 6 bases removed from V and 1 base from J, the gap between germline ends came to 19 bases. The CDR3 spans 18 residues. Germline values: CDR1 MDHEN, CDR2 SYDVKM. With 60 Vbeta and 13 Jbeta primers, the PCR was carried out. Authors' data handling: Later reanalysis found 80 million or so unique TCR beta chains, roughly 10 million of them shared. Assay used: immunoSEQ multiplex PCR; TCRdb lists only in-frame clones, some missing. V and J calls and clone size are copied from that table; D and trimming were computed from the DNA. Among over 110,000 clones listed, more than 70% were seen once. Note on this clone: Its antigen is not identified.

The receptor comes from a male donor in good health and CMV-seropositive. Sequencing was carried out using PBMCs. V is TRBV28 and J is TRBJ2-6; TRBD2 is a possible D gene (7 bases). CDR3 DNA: TGTGCCAGCAGGCTGTCCGGGGGGCTCAGTTCTGGGGCCAACGTCCTGACTTTC. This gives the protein CASRLSGGLSSGANVLTF.